One and the same sample provided the 5 T cell receptor beta chains below, sequenced in a study of blood T cell repertoires in COVID-19. Sequencing used immunoSEQ multiplex PCR; TCRdb keeps in-frame clones, though not all of them. The sample holds roughly 280,000 clones; about 88% are singletons and the top ten take 2.5% to 3.5%. The sample taken for sequencing was PBMCs or T cells enriched from blood (not recorded which). The receptors stem from a woman between 45 and 60 years old who had recovered from COVID-19.

The chain couples TRBV15 to TRBJ2-5; D uncertain. Germline V lookup: CDR1 LNHNV, CDR2 YYDKDF (reference sequence). Trimming shortened V by 0 bases and J by 1 base, and 9 bases separated the two germline ends. The CDR3 consists of 15 residues. CDR3 DNA sequence: TGTGCCACCAGCAGAGAGCGGTCCAGCCAAGAGACCCAGTACTTC. Translation: CATSRERSSQETQYF.

V usage is TRBV4-3 and J usage is TRBJ2-1, with 11 bases lining up with TRBD2. Looked up from germline, CDR1 is LGHNA and CDR2 is YSLEER. This CDR3 comprises 16 residues. With 4 bases clipped from V and 8 bases from J, the junction kept 10 bases outside the gene matches. For the CDR3, the DNA is TGCGCCAGCAGCCCCATCTCTGCTAGCGGGAGGTATGAGCAGTTCTTC. This encodes CASSPISASGRYEQFF.

This clone was seen more than once but under ten times. The rearrangement links TRBV11-1 to TRBJ1-3; D unclear. V was trimmed by 5 bases and J by 0 bases, leaving 11 bases between them. The germline CDR1 and CDR2 sequences are SGHAT and FQDESV (reference sequence). The CDR3 length is 15 residues. In nucleotides, the CDR3 is TGTGCCAGCAGCCGCAGATACCTCTCTGGAAACACCATATATTTT. Protein product: CASSRRYLSGNTIYF.

This rearrangement joins TRBV11-1 to TRBJ1-1; unclear D gene. The CDR3 consists of 15 residues. V lost 2 bases to trimming and J lost 0 bases, with 10 bases between them. CDR1 is SGHAT and CDR2 is FQDESV in the germline V gene (reference sequence). The CDR3 is CASSLYAVMNTEAFF. For the CDR3, the DNA is TGTGCCAGCAGCTTATACGCAGTTATGAACACTGAAGCTTTCTTT.

The CDR3 sequence: CASSQGAGVQETQYF. The CDR3 DNA is TGTGCCAGCAGCCAGGGCGCGGGGGTCCAAGAGACCCAGTACTTC. J is TRBJ2-5 and V is TRBV14; 7 bases map to TRBD2. Germline V gene lookup returns CDR1 SGHDN and CDR2 FVKESK. The junction had 5 bases not matched to a gene; V was cut back by 3 bases and J by 1 base. The CDR3 extends over 15 amino acids.